The 6 T cell receptor beta chains below all came from one sample that was sequenced in a study of blood T cell repertoires in COVID-19. Profiling relied on immunoSEQ multiplex PCR, and the TCRdb table lists in-frame clones only, not all of them. The sample yields about 220,000 clones, around 86% seen once. The material sequenced was peripheral blood. All receptors derive from a woman in her fifties or sixties with COVID-19, enrolled during active disease.

J is TRBJ1-1 and V is TRBV29-1, with 7 bases fitting TRBD1. The length of the CDR3 is 14 residues. The V gene's germline CDR1 is SQVTM and CDR2 ANQGSEA. Trimming cost V 4 bases and J 5 bases; bases outside gene matches: 10. This chain's CDR3 is CSVVPRGPRTEAFF. CDR3 in DNA: TGCAGCGTTGTTCCAAGGGGGCCTAGGACTGAAGCTTTCTTT.

The J gene is TRBJ2-7, the V gene TRBV28, with TRBD1 matching 10 bases. Per the germline V gene, CDR1 is MDHEN and CDR2 is SYDVKM. V lost 8 bases to trimming and J lost 1 base; unmatched junction nucleotides: 8. The CDR3 is made up of 15 amino acids. The CDR3 region is CASCEPGQGSYEQYF. In nucleotides, the CDR3 is TGTGCCAGCTGCGAACCGGGACAGGGGTCCTACGAGCAGTACTTC.

The rearrangement uses TRBV19 and TRBJ2-7; the D gene is possibly TRBD1 (5 bases). Germline loops: CDR1 LNHDA, CDR2 SQIVND (reference sequence). The CDR3 loop spans 16 amino acids. The V end was cut by 5 bases, the J end by 2 bases, with 19 bases between. The CDR3 is CASSSKPGPAPYEQYF. CDR3 bases: TGTGCCAGTAGTTCGAAACCAGGGCCTGCCCCCTACGAGCAGTACTTC.

The chain uses TRBV5-1 and TRBJ2-1, with TRBD1 identical over 10 bases. V lost 3 bases to trimming and J lost 7 bases; unmatched junction nucleotides: 7. Germline V gives CDR1 SGHRS, CDR2 YFSETQ. The length of the CDR3 is 15 residues. The CDR3 DNA reads TGCGCCAGCAGCTCCCGACAGGGGGCGGGGAATGAGCAGTTCTTC. Its protein is CASSSRQGAGNEQFF. The variable domain in full, completed from reference TRBV5-1 and TRBJ2-1, reads KAGVTQTPRYLIKTRGQQVTLSCSPISGHRSVSWYQQTPGQGLQFLFEYFSETQRNKGNFPGRFSGRQFSNSRSEMNVSTLELGDSALYLCASSSRQGAGNEQFFGPGTRLTVL.

The chain links TRBV6-5 to TRBJ2-7, with 11 bases lining up with TRBD1. The CDR3 sequence is 15 residues long. The V gene end was trimmed by 5 bases and the J gene end by 6 bases; junction bases not matched to a gene: 9. Germline-derived CDR1 and CDR2 are MNHEY and SVGAGI. CDR3 sequence reads: CASSKSGTGGAEQYV. CDR3 DNA sequence: TGTGCCAGCAGTAAGTCCGGGACAGGGGGTGCCGAGCAGTACGTC.

This clone showed up just a few times. This sequence joins TRBV6-5 and TRBJ1-6; D unclear. There are 13 residues in the CDR3. Trimming removed 4 bases at V and 9 bases at J, with 10 bases between. The germline V gene encodes CDR1 MNHEY and CDR2 SVGAGI. CDR3 amino acids: CASSSSEGSPLHF. The CDR3 nucleotides are TGTGCCAGCAGTTCCTCCGAGGGTTCACCCCTCCACTTT.